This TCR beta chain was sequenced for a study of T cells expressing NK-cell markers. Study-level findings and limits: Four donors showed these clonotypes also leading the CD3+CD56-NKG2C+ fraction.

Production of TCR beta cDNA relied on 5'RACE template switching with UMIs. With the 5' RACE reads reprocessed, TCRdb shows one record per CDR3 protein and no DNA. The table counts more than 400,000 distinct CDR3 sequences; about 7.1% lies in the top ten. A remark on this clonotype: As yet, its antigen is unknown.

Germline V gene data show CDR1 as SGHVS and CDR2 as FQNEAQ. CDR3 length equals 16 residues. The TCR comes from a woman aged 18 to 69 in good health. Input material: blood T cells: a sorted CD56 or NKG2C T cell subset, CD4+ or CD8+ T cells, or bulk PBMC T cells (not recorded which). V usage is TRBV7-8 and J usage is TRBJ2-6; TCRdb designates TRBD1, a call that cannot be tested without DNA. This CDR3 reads CASSFPGGTKDNVLTF.